This TCR beta chain emerged from a study of response to subunit inactivated influenza vaccine. Study-wide results and caveats: That few new T cells are recruited by each seasonal influenza vaccination was the authors' suggestion.

With respect to this clonotype: The antigen is unknown.

Deletions cut 2 bases from V and 8 bases from J, with 19 bases between. CDR3 length: 16 amino acids. Looked up from germline, CDR1 is MDHEN and CDR2 is SYDVKM. One entry per CDR3 protein results from TCRdb running MiXCR on the RT-PCR reads. The table has around 480,000 distinct CDR3 sequences, more than 15% seen once. The source is a man aged 50 to 75 who received an inactivated influenza vaccine. The sequencing used CD4+ T cells sorted from PBMCs, collected about 23 months after vaccination. J is TRBJ2-1 and V is TRBV28; D possibly uses TRBD1 or TRBD2 (6 bases each). In DNA, the CDR3 is TGTGCCAGCAGTTTAGGTCGGGGGCTGGTTAGCGATGAGCAGTTCTTC. Translated: CASSLGRGLVSDEQFF.